This T cell receptor (beta chain) appears in the sequencing data of a study of cytomegalovirus exposure and HLA in healthy donors. Regarding the study as a whole: Analyzed later, association rates of TCRs varied across HLA loci, with DRB1 most and HLA-C fewest. Indistinguishable V segments, including TRBV6-2 and TRBV6-3, were excluded.

Germline V gives CDR1 LNHDA, CDR2 SQIVND (reference sequence). This CDR3 is built from 14 residues. V lost 5 bases to trimming and J lost 6 bases; unmatched junction nucleotides: 7. The PCR was carried out with 60 Vbeta primers and 13 Jbeta primers. Clones were read by immunoSEQ multiplex PCR, and TCRdb kept only the in-frame ones, dropping some. The table has 200,000 to 250,000 clones, 75% to 85% seen once. This clone appeared once. Its antigen is currently unknown. Sequenced material: PBMCs. The TCR originated in a girl aged 5-17 years in good health and CMV-seronegative. V and J are TRBV19 and TRBJ2-1; 7 nucleotides align to TRBD1. CDR3 residues: CASSETGFINEQFF. The CDR3 DNA is TGTGCCAGTAGTGAGACAGGGTTCATCAATGAGCAGTTCTTC.